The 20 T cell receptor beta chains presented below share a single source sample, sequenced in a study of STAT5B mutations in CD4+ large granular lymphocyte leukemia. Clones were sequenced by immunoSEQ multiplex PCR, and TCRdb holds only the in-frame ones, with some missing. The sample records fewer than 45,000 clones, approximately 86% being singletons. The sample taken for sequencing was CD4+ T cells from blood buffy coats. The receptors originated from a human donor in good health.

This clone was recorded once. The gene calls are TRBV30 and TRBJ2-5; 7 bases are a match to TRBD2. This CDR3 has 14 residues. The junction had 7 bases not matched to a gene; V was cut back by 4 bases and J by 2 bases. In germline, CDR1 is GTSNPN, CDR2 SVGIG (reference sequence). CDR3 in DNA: TGTGCCTGGAATGGCGGGGGAGGGCAAGAGACCCAGTACTTC. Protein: CAWNGGGGQETQYF. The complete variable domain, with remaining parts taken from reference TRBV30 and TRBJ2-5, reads SQTIHQWPATLVQPVGSPLSLECTVEGTSNPNLYWYRQAAGRGLQLLFYSVGIGQISSEVPQNLSASRPQDRQFILSSKKLLLSDSGFYLCAWNGGGGQETQYFGPGTRLLVL.

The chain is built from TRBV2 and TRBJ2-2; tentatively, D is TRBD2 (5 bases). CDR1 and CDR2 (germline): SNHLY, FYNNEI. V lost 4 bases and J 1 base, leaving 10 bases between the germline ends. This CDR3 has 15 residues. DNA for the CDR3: TGTGCCAGCAGTGTACGGGATTTGAACACCGGGGAGCTGTTTTTT. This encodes CASSVRDLNTGELFF.

The CDR3 loop reads CASRPRQGARETQYF. CDR3 DNA: TGTGCCAGCAGGCCAAGACAGGGGGCGCGGGAGACCCAGTACTTC. This sequence joins TRBV2 and TRBJ2-5; 10 bases align to TRBD1. V was pared by 6 bases and J by 5 bases, with 9 bases of the junction left unmatched. Germline assignment: CDR1 SNHLY and CDR2 FYNNEI. The CDR3 loop spans 15 amino acids.

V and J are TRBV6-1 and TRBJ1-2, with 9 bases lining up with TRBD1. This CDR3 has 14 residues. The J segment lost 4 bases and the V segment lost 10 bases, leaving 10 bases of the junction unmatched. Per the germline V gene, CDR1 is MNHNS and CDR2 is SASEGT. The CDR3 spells CATSGQGLSYGYTF. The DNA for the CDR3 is TGTGCCACCTCCGGACAGGGGCTTAGCTATGGCTACACCTTC.

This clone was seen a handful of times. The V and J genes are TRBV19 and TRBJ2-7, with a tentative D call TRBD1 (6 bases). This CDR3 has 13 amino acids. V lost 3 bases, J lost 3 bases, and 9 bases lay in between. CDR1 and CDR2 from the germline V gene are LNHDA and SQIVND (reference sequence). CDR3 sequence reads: CASSMEQGYEQYF. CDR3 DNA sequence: TGTGCCAGTAGTATGGAACAGGGCTACGAGCAGTACTTC.

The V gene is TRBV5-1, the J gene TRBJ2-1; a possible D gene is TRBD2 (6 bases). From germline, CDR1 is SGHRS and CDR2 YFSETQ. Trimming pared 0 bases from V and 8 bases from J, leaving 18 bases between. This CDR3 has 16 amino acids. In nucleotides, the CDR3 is TGCGCCAGCAGCTTGGGCGGGACGAGCTACGTGGATGAGCAGTTCTTC. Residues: CASSLGGTSYVDEQFF.

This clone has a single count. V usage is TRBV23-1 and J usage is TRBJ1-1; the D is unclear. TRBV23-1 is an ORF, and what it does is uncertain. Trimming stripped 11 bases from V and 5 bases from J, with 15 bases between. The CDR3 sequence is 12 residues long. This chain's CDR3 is CAGTPEITEAFF. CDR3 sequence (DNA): TGCGCCGGAACCCCCGAGATTACTGAAGCTTTCTTT.

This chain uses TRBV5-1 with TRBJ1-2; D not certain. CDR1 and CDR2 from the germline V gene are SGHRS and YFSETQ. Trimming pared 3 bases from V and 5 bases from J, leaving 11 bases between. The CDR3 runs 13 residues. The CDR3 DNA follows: TGCGCCAGCAGCTCGGACGGACGATATGGCTACACCTTC. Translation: CASSSDGRYGYTF.

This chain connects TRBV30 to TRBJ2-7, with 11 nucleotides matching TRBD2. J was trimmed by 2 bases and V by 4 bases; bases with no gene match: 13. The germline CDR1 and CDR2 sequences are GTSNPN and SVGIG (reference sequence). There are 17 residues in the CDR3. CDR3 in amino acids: CAWKISSGGRDPYEQYF. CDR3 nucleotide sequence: TGTGCCTGGAAGATATCTAGCGGGGGGAGGGACCCCTACGAGCAGTACTTC. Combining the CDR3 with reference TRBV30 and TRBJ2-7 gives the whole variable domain SQTIHQWPATLVQPVGSPLSLECTVEGTSNPNLYWYRQAAGRGLQLLFYSVGIGQISSEVPQNLSASRPQDRQFILSSKKLLLSDSGFYLCAWKISSGGRDPYEQYFGPGTRLTVT.

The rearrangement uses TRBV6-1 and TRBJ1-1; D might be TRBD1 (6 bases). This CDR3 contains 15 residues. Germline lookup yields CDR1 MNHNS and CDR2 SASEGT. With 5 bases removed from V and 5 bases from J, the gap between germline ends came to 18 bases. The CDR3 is CASSSHREQYTEAFF. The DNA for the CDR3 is TGTGCCAGCAGTTCACACAGGGAACAGTATACTGAAGCTTTCTTT.

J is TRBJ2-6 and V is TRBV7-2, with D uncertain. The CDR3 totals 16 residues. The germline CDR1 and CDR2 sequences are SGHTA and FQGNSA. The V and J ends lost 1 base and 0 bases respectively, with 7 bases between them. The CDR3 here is CASSLGSTSGANVLTF. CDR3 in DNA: TGTGCCAGCAGCTTAGGCTCAACCTCTGGGGCCAACGTCCTGACTTTC.

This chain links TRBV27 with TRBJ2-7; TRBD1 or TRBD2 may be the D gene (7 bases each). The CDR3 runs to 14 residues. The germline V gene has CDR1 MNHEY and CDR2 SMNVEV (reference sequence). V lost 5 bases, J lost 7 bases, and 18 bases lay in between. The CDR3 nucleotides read TGTGCCAGCAGTCTTCAGGGGGGGAAATATGAGCAGTACTTC. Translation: CASSLQGGKYEQYF.

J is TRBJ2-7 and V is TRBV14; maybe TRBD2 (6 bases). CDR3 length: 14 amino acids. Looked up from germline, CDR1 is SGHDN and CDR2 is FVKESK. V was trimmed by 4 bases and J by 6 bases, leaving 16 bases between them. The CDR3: CASSPRASGFEQYF. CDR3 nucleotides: TGTGCCAGCAGCCCCCGGGCGAGCGGGTTCGAGCAGTACTTC.

The CDR3 DNA reads as TGTGCCAGCAGCCCCACGGCGCCTTCTGGAAACACCATATATTTT. Its protein product is CASSPTAPSGNTIYF. V is TRBV9 and J is TRBJ1-3; D gene unclear. The CDR3 has 15 residues. Germline V gene lookup returns CDR1 SGDLS and CDR2 YYNGEE. Trimming cost V 4 bases and J 1 base, with 12 bases left between them.

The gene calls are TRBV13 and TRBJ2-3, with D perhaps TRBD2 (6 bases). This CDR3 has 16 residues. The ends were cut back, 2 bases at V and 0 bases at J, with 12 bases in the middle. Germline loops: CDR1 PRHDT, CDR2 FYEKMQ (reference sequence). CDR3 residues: CASSLWGGSSTDTQYF. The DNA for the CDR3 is TGTGCCAGCAGCTTATGGGGAGGATCTAGCACAGATACGCAGTATTTT.

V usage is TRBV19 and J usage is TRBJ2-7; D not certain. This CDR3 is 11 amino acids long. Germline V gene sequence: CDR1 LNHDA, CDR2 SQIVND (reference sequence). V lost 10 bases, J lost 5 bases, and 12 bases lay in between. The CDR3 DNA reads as TGTGCCACCGCCCTAGGCCACGAGCAGTACTTC. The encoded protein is CATALGHEQYF.

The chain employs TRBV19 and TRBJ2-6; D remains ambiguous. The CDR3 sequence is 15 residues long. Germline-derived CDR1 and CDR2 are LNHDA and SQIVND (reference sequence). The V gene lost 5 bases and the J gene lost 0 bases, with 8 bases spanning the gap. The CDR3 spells CASSGWSSGANVLTF. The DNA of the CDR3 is TGTGCCAGTAGTGGTTGGAGCTCTGGGGCCAACGTCCTGACTTTC. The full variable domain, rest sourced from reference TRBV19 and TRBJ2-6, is DGGITQSPKYLFRKEGQNVTLSCEQNLNHDAMYWYRQDPGQGLRLIYYSQIVNDFQKGDIAEGYSVSREKKESFPLTVTSAQKNPTAFYLCASSGWSSGANVLTFGAGSRLTVL.

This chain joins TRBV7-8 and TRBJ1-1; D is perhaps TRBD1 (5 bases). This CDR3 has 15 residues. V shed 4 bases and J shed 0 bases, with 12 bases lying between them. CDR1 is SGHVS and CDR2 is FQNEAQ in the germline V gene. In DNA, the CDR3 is TGTGCCAGCAGCTCCGAAGGGGTTTTGAACACTGAAGCTTTCTTT. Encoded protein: CASSSEGVLNTEAFF.

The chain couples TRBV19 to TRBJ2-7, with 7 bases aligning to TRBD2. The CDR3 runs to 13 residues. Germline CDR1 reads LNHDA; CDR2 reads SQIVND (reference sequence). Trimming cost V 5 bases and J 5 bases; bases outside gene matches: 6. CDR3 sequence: CASSRSGLDEQYF. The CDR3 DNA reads TGTGCCAGTAGTCGTTCTGGACTAGACGAGCAGTACTTC.

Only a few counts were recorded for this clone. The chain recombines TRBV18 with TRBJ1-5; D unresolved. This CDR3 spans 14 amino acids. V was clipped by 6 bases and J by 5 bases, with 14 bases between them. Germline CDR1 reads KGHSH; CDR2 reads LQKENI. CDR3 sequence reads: CASSPVEVDQPQHF. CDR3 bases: TGTGCCAGCTCTCCCGTTGAGGTCGATCAGCCCCAGCATTTT.